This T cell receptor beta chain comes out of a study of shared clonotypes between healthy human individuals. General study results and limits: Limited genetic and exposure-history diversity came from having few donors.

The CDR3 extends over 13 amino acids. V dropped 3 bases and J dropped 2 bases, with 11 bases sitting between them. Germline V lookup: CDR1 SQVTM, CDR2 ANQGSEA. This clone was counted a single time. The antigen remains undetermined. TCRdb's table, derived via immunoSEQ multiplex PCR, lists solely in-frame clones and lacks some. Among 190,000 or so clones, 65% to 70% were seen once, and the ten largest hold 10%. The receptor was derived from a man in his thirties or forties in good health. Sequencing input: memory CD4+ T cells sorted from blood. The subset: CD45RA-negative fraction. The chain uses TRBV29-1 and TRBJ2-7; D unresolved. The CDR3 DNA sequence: TGCAGCGTTGATGGCGGCGGTACCTACGAGCAGTACTTC. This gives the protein CSVDGGGTYEQYF.